A single sample is the source of the 24 T cell receptor beta chains below, sequenced in a study of T cells in tumors after PD-1 blockade. Sequencing used immunoSEQ multiplex PCR; TCRdb keeps in-frame clones, though not all of them. The sample consists of 30,000 to 35,000 clones, 70% to 75% of them appearing once. This sample comprised PBMCs, obtained after anti-PD-1 treatment. The origin of the receptors is a human donor with basal cell carcinoma.

The J gene is TRBJ2-7, the V gene TRBV4-1, with D possibly matching TRBD2 (5 bases). CDR1 and CDR2 (germline): MGHRA, YSYEKL. The CDR3 totals 15 residues. V was shortened by 1 base and J by 5 bases, with 15 bases between the two germline ends. The CDR3 region is CASSQVKTSFHEQYF. DNA of the CDR3: TGCGCCAGCAGCCAAGTGAAAACTAGTTTCCACGAGCAGTACTTC.

Here the CDR3 reads CASRPPGLLVETQYF. The CDR3 DNA follows: TGTGCCAGCAGACCTCCGGGACTGTTGGTAGAGACCCAGTACTTC. The chain links TRBV6-6 to TRBJ2-5, with D possibly matching TRBD2 (6 bases). Deletions cut 6 bases from V and 4 bases from J, with 18 bases between. Germline CDR1 is MNHNY and CDR2 is SVGAGI (reference sequence). This CDR3 has 15 amino acids.

This chain uses TRBV15 with TRBJ1-3, with D perhaps TRBD1 (6 bases). The germline gives CDR1 LNHNV, CDR2 YYDKDF (reference sequence). The CDR3 spans 17 residues. The ends were cut back, 4 bases at V and 0 bases at J, with 16 bases in the middle. CDR3 residues: CATSNLQGFSSGNTIYF. CDR3 DNA: TGTGCCACCAGCAATTTACAGGGCTTTAGCTCTGGAAACACCATATATTTT.

This rearrangement joins TRBV9 to TRBJ2-3, with 11 positions matching TRBD2. V lost 0 bases to trimming and J lost 4 bases; unmatched junction nucleotides: 4. CDR1 and CDR2 from the germline V gene are SGDLS and YYNGEE. This CDR3 has 16 amino acids. In nucleotides, the CDR3 is TGTGCCAGCAGCGTAGGTAGCGGGGGGGGCTCAGATACGCAGTATTTT. As protein: CASSVGSGGGSDTQYF.

The V call is TRBV27, the J call TRBJ1-6; D perhaps matches TRBD1 (6 bases). Germline CDR1 reads MNHEY; CDR2 reads SMNVEV (reference sequence). This CDR3 is built from 15 residues. The germline V and J ends were trimmed by 2 bases and 8 bases, with 13 bases remaining between them. Here the CDR3 reads CASSLRGGGHSPLHF. The CDR3 nucleotides read TGTGCCAGCAGTTTAAGGGGTGGGGGGCATTCACCCCTCCACTTT.

The J gene is TRBJ1-1, the V gene TRBV10-3; D is undetermined. The length of the CDR3 is 12 residues. V was cut by 3 bases and J by 2 bases, with 4 bases left in between. Germline CDR1 ENHRY, CDR2 SYGVKD. In DNA, the CDR3 is TGTGCCATCAGTGAAGATAACACTGAAGCTTTCTTT. Translation gives CAISEDNTEAFF.

The genes are TRBV4-2 and TRBJ1-2, with 7 bases aligning to TRBD1. The V gene end was trimmed by 2 bases and the J gene end by 8 bases; junction bases not matched to a gene: 11. CDR1 and CDR2 (germline): LGHNA, YNFKEQ. The CDR3 consists of 15 residues. CDR3 in DNA: TGTGCCAGCAGCCAATTCCCGGGACAGCTATTAGGCTACACCTTC. This encodes CASSQFPGQLLGYTF.

V usage is TRBV6-2 or TRBV6-3 and J usage is TRBJ2-6, with 7 bases aligning to TRBD2. The CDR3 length is 15 residues. V lost 5 bases and J lost 2; bases outside the gene matches: 3. Germline CDR1 is MNHEY and CDR2 is SVGEGT. CDR3 amino acids: CASSRAGPGANVLTF. CDR3 sequence (DNA): TGTGCCAGCAGTCGAGCGGGGCCTGGGGCCAACGTCCTGACTTTC.

For the CDR3, the DNA is TGTGCCAGCAGCCAGGCTAGCGGAGCGAACACCGGGGAGCTGTTTTTT. It codes for CASSQASGANTGELFF. The chain links TRBV5-4 to TRBJ2-2; 7 bases are a match to TRBD2. There are 16 residues in the CDR3. CDR1 is SGHNT and CDR2 is YYREEE in the germline V gene (reference sequence). Unmatched junction bases numbered 6, after V lost 4 bases and J lost 0 bases.

This chain joins TRBV6-1 and TRBJ2-3; 11 nucleotides line up with TRBD2. In germline, CDR1 is MNHNS, CDR2 SASEGT. The CDR3 consists of 15 residues. Germline trimming cut 3 bases from V and 5 bases from J; bases unmatched to any gene: 4. In DNA form, the CDR3 reads TGTGCCAGCAGTGATGTAGCGGGGGGGAGAGATACGCAGTATTTT. Its translation is CASSDVAGGRDTQYF.

The chain links TRBV5-1 to TRBJ2-2, with no clear D. V lost 4 bases and J 4 bases, leaving 11 bases between the germline ends. The length of the CDR3 is 14 residues. The germline V gene encodes CDR1 SGHRS and CDR2 YFSETQ. The CDR3 coding sequence is TGCGCCAGCAGCATATCTGCCAGCACCGGGGAGCTGTTTTTT. Amino acids: CASSISASTGELFF.

Only a few counts were recorded for this clone. V is TRBV13 and J is TRBJ2-1; the match to TRBD2 covers 7 bases. The CDR3 is 15 amino acids. CDR1 PRHDT and CDR2 FYEKMQ come from the germline V gene (reference sequence). V gave up 5 bases and J gave up 3 bases; unmatched junction bases: 7. This CDR3 reads CASSPRQRGYNEQFF. CDR3 DNA sequence: TGTGCCAGCAGCCCCCGGCAGCGGGGCTACAATGAGCAGTTCTTC.

The rearrangement links TRBV27 to TRBJ2-3; 9 nucleotides line up with TRBD2. The CDR3 sequence is 14 residues long. V lost 10 bases and J lost 2; bases outside the gene matches: 7. CDR1 is MNHEY, CDR2 SMNVEV, per germline (reference sequence). The CDR3 DNA reads TGTGCCACCCGGACTAGCGATTACACAGATACGCAGTATTTT. It encodes CATRTSDYTDTQYF.

The chain links TRBV3-1 (or the pseudogene TRBV3-2) to TRBJ2-5; TRBD2 aligns across 7 bases. From germline, CDR1 is LGHDT and CDR2 YNNKEL (reference sequence). The CDR3 is 13 residues long. Unmatched junction bases numbered 6, after V lost 6 bases and J lost 5 bases. CDR3 sequence (DNA): TGTGCCAGCAGACCCAGCGGGATGGAGACCCAGTACTTC. Its translation: CASRPSGMETQYF.

This rearrangement joins TRBV5-1 to TRBJ2-5, with D possibly being TRBD2 (6 bases). The CDR3 loop spans 14 amino acids. From germline, CDR1 is SGHRS and CDR2 YFSETQ. V was clipped by 3 bases and J by 7 bases, with 16 bases between them. CDR3: CASSWAAEGRTQYF. CDR3 DNA sequence: TGCGCCAGCAGCTGGGCCGCGGAGGGGAGGACCCAGTACTTC.

The rearrangement links TRBV5-5 to TRBJ2-7, with a tentative D call TRBD1 (6 bases). This CDR3 comprises 14 residues. Germline CDR1 SGHKS, CDR2 YYEKEE (reference sequence). Trimming cost V 4 bases and J 9 bases, with 20 bases left between them. CDR3 protein: CASSTRDTGFWQYF. DNA for the CDR3: TGTGCCAGCAGCACCCGGGACACAGGATTTTGGCAGTACTTC. The full variable domain, completed using reference TRBV5-5 and TRBJ2-7, is DAGVTQSPTHLIKTRGQQVTLRCSPISGHKSVSWYQQVLGQGPQFIFQYYEKEERGRGNFPDRFSARQFPNYSSELNVNALLLGDSALYLCASSTRDTGFWQYFGPGTRLTVT.

Notes on this clone: Additional DNA sequences in this sample encode the identical CDR3. The chain has TRBV18 and TRBJ2-2, with 9 bases that match TRBD2. CDR1 and CDR2 from the germline V gene are KGHSH and LQKENI. This CDR3 spans 16 amino acids. The V gene end was trimmed by 6 bases and the J gene end by 0 bases; junction bases not matched to a gene: 5. CDR3 residues: CASSPSGGSNTGELFF. CDR3 in DNA: TGTGCCAGCTCCCCCAGCGGGGGGTCGAACACCGGGGAGCTGTTTTTT.

This clone was detected once. V is TRBV30 and J is TRBJ2-3; 7 nucleotides match TRBD2. Per the germline V gene, CDR1 is GTSNPN and CDR2 is SVGIG (reference sequence). The CDR3 consists of 14 residues. The trim removed 3 bases at V and 3 bases at J, leaving 6 bases unmatched. The CDR3 DNA reads TGTGCCTGGAGCCCGGGAGCGGGGACAGATACGCAGTATTTT. Its translation: CAWSPGAGTDTQYF.

The J gene is TRBJ2-3, the V gene TRBV14; D is unclear. This CDR3 has 14 amino acids. The germline V gene has CDR1 SGHDN and CDR2 FVKESK. V lost 4 bases and J lost 8, with 16 bases in between. The CDR3 loop reads CASSPTTGKFTQYF. The CDR3, as DNA: TGTGCCAGCAGCCCGACAACCGGAAAATTTACGCAGTATTTT. The full variable domain, in which reference TRBV14 and TRBJ2-3 provide the parts outside the CDR3, is EAGVTQFPSHSVIEKGQTVTLRCDPISGHDNLYWYRRVMGKEIKFLLHFVKESKQDESGMPNNRFLAERTGGTYSTLKVQPAELEDSGVYFCASSPTTGKFTQYFGPGTRLTVL.

The chain combines TRBV12-2 with TRBJ2-3; the listed D gene, TRBD2, was not tested against the DNA. TRBV12-2 is a documented pseudogene. The CDR3 is made up of 15 amino acids. The CDR3: CASRSQRGGTDTQYF. The CDR3 DNA sequence: TGTGCAAGTCGCTCACAGCGGGGGGGCACAGATACGCAGTATTTT.

The genes are TRBV7-3 and TRBJ2-1; D is ambiguous. CDR1 is SGHTA and CDR2 is FQGTGA in the germline V gene. This CDR3 region has 17 residues. The V gene lost 5 bases and the J gene lost 3 bases, with 20 bases spanning the gap. In DNA, the CDR3 is TGTGCCAGCAGCCCGATGGACGCGGCATCAGACTACAATGAGCAGTTCTTC. Amino acid sequence: CASSPMDAASDYNEQFF.

The rearrangement joins TRBV27 to TRBJ2-6; D unresolved. Trimming pared 7 bases from V and 0 bases from J, leaving 10 bases between. The CDR3 consists of 15 residues. The V gene's germline CDR1 is MNHEY and CDR2 SMNVEV (reference sequence). As DNA, the CDR3 is TGTGCCAGCACCCTAAGTTCCTCTGGGGCCAACGTCCTGACTTTC. It encodes CASTLSSSGANVLTF.

CDR3 nucleotides: TGTGCCAGCAGCCCTGTGGTTCAGACTCTGTTTTTT. Its translation is CASSPVVQTLFF. The chain is built from TRBV2 and TRBJ1-4, with no clear D. The CDR3 runs to 12 residues. The germline CDR1 and CDR2 sequences are SNHLY and FYNNEI. V was cut by 6 bases and J by 14 bases, with 16 bases left in between.

V is TRBV7-2 and J is TRBJ1-4, with D perhaps matching TRBD1 (5 bases). The germline CDR1 and CDR2 sequences are SGHTA and FQGNSA. V was pared by 4 bases and J by 3 bases, with 9 bases between. This CDR3 region has 14 residues. CDR3: CASSSRQSNEKLFF. CDR3 coding DNA: TGTGCCAGCAGCTCACGACAGTCTAATGAAAAACTGTTTTTT.